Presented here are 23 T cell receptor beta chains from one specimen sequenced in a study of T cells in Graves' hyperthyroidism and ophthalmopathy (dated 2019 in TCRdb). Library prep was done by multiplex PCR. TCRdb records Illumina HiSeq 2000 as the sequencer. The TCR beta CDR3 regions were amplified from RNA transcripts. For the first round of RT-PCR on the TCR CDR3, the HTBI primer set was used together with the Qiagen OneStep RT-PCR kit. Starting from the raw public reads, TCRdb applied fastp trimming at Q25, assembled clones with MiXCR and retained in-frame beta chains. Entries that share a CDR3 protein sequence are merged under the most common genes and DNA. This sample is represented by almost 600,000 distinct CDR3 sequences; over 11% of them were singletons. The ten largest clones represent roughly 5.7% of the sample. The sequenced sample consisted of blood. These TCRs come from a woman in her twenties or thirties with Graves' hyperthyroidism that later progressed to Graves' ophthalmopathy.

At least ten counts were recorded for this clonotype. CDR3 sequence reads: CASSSFETSGRLYEQFF. As DNA, the CDR3 is TGTGCCAGCAGCTCTTTCGAAACTAGCGGGAGGCTCTATGAGCAGTTCTTC. The chain joins TRBV7-8 to TRBJ2-1, with 12 bases lining up with TRBD2. Germline CDR1 reads SGHVS; CDR2 reads FQNEAQ. The V segment lost 4 bases and the J segment 8 bases; nucleotides outside the gene matches: 12. There are 17 residues in the CDR3.

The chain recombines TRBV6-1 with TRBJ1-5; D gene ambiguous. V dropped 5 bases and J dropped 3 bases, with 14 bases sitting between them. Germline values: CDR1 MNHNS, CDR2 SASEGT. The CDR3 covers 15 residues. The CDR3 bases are TGTGCCAGCAGTCGGGCATCATCCTTCAATCAGCCCCAGCATTTT. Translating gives CASSRASSFNQPQHF.

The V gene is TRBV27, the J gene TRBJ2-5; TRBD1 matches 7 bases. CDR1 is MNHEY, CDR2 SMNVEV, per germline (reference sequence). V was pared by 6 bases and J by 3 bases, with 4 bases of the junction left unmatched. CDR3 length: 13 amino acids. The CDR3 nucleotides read TGTGCCAGCAGCTGGCAGGGGGAAGAGACCCAGTACTTC. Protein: CASSWQGEETQYF.

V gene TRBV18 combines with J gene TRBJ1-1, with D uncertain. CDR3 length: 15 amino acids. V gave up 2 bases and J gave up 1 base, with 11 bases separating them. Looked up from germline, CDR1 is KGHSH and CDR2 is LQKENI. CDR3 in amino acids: CASSPLPQENTEAFF. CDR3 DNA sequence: TGTGCCAGCTCACCATTACCTCAGGAGAACACTGAAGCTTTCTTT.

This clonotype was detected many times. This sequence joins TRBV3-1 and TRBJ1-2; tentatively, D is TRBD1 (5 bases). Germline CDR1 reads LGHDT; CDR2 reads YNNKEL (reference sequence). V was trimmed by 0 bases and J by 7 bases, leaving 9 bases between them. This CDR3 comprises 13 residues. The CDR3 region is CASSQEAGLGYTF. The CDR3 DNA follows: TGTGCCAGCAGCCAAGAGGCAGGGCTTGGCTACACCTTC.

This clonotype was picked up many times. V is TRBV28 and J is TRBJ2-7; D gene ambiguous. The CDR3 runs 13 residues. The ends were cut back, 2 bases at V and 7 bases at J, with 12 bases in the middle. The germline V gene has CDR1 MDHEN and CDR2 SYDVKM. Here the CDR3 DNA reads TGTGCCAGCAGTTTAGTCCGTGTGAGGGAGCAGTACTTC. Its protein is CASSLVRVREQYF.

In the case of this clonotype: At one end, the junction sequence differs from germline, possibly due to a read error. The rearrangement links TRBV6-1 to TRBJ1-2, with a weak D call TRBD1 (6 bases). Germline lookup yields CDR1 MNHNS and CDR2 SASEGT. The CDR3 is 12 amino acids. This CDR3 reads CTSSTGLHGYTF. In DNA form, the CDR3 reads TGTACCAGCAGTACAGGGTTGCATGGCTACACCTTC.

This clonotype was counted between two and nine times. The CDR3 spells CASSIIDSSSYEQYF. The CDR3 DNA sequence: TGTGCCAGTAGTATAATTGACAGCAGCTCCTACGAGCAGTACTTC. This sequence joins TRBV19 and TRBJ2-7; D perhaps matches TRBD1 (5 bases). CDR3 size: 15 residues. The germline gives CDR1 LNHDA, CDR2 SQIVND (reference sequence). V dropped 2 bases and J dropped 0 bases, with 11 bases sitting between them.

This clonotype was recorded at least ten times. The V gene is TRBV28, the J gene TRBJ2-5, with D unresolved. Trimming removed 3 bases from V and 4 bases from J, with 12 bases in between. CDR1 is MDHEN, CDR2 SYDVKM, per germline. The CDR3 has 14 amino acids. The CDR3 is CASSFRVGRETQYF. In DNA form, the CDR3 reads TGTGCCAGCAGTTTCCGGGTGGGCAGAGAGACCCAGTACTTC.

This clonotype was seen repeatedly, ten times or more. In DNA, the CDR3 is TGTGCCACCGTGCCAGGGGGTAACATGAACACTGAAGCTTTCTTT. Amino acids: CATVPGGNMNTEAFF. The V call is TRBV15, the J call TRBJ1-1, with TRBD1 identical over 7 bases. This CDR3 has 15 residues. V dropped 8 bases and J dropped 0; count of bases not matched to a gene: 9. Germline V gene lookup returns CDR1 LNHNV and CDR2 YYDKDF (reference sequence).

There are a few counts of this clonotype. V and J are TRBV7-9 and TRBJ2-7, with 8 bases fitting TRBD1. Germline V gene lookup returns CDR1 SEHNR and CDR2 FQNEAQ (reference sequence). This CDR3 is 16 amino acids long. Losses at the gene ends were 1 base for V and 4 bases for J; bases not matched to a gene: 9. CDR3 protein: CASSLVGRGQGYEQYF. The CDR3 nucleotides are TGTGCCAGCAGCTTAGTGGGCAGGGGGCAGGGGTACGAGCAGTACTTC. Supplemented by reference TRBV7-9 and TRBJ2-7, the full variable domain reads DTGVSQNPRHKITKRGQNVTFRCDPISEHNRLYWYRQTLGQGPEFLTYFQNEAQLEKSRLLSDRFSAERPKGSFSTLEIQRTEQGDSAMYLCASSLVGRGQGYEQYFGPGTRLTVT.

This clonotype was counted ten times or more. The CDR3 spells CASSQGFDGEKLFF. For the CDR3, the DNA is TGTGCCAGCAGCCAAGGTTTCGACGGTGAAAAACTGTTTTTT. The chain carries TRBV3-1 and TRBJ1-4, with D unresolved. The V and J ends lost 1 base and 7 bases respectively, with 10 bases between them. Germline CDR1 reads LGHDT; CDR2 reads YNNKEL (reference sequence). This CDR3 has 14 amino acids.

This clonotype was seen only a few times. CDR3 coding DNA: TGCAGTGCACCCGAAGGGGACGGTAGCAATCAGCCCCAGCATTTT. Amino acid sequence: CSAPEGDGSNQPQHF. The chain is built from TRBV20-1 and TRBJ1-5, with D perhaps matching TRBD1 (5 bases). V was trimmed by 6 bases and J by 0 bases, leaving 15 bases between them. The CDR3 has 15 amino acids. Germline V CDR1 and CDR2: DFQATT, SNEGSKA (reference sequence).

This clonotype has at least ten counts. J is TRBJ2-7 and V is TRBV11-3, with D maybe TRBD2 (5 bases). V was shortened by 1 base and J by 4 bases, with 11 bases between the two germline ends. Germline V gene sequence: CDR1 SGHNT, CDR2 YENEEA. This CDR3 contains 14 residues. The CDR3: CASSLVAGVYEQYF. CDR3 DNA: TGTGCCAGCAGCTTAGTGGCGGGTGTTTACGAGCAGTACTTC.

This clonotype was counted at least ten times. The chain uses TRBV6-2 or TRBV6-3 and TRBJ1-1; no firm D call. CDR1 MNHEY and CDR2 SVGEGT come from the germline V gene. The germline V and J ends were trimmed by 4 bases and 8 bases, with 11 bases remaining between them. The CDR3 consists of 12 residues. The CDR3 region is CASSWLGIEAFF. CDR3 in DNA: TGTGCCAGCAGTTGGTTGGGGATCGAAGCTTTCTTT.

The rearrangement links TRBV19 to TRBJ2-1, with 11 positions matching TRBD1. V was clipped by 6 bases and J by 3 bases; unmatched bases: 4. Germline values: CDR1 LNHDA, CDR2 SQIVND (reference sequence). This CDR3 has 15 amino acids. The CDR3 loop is CASRWGTGGYNEQFF. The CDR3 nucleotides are TGTGCCAGTAGATGGGGGACAGGGGGCTACAATGAGCAGTTCTTC.

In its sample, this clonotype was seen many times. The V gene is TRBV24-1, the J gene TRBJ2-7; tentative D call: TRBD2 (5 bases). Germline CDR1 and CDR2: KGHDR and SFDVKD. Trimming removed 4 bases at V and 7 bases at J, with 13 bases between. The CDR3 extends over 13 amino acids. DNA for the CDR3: TGTGCCACCAGTGAGTCCCCTAGCTCAGAGCAGTACTTC. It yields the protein CATSESPSSEQYF.

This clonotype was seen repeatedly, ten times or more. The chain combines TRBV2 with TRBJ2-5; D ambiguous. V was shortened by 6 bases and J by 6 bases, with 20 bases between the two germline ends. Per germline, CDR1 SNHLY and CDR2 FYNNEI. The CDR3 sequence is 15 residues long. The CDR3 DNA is TGTGCCAGCAGCGATCCGGGCCTTAAGAGGAAGACCCAGTACTTC. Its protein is CASSDPGLKRKTQYF.

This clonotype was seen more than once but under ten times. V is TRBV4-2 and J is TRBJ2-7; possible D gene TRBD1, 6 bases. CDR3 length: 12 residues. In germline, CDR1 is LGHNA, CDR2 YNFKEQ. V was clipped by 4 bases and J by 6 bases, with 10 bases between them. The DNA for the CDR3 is TGTGCCAGCAGCCGAGACAGGATCGAGCAGTACTTC. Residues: CASSRDRIEQYF.

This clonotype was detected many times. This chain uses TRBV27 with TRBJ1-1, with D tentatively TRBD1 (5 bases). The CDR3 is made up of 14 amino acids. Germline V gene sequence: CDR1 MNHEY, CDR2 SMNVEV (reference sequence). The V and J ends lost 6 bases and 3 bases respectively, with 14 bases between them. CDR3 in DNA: TGTGCCAGCAGCTCGGGTGGGGGGGACACTGAAGCTTTCTTT. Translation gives CASSSGGGDTEAFF.

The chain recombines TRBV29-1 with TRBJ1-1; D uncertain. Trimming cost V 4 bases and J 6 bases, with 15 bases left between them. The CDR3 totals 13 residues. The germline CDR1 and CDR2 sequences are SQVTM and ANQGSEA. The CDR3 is CSVVSGERAEAFF. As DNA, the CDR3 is TGCAGCGTTGTCTCCGGGGAAAGGGCTGAAGCTTTCTTT.

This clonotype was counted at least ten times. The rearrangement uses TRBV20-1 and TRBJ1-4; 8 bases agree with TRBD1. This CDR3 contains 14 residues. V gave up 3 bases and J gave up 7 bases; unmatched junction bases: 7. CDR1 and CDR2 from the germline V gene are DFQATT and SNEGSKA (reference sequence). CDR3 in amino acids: CSASRSGQGEKLFF. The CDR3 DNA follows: TGCAGTGCTAGTAGATCCGGACAGGGTGAAAAACTGTTTTTT.

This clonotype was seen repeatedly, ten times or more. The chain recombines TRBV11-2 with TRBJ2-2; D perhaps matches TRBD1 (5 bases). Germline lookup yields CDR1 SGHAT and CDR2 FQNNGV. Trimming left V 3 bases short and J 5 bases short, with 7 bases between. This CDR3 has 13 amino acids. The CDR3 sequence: CASSFQGTGELFF. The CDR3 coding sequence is TGTGCCAGCAGCTTTCAGGGAACCGGGGAGCTGTTTTTT.